Listed below are T cell receptor beta chains from one sample, sequenced in a study of blood T cell repertoires in COVID-19. Assay used: immunoSEQ multiplex PCR; TCRdb lists only in-frame clones, some missing. The profile shows about 260,000 clones, 85% to 90% of them singletons. The sequenced material came from peripheral blood. These receptors were taken from a woman in her 30s with COVID-19, enrolled during active disease. Both conserved end residues are part of each CDR3. Size is stated for part of the rows, as once, few or many counts, or as a class when the clone is expanded.

v_call clone_size cdr3_aa
TRBV29-1 . CSVGQGSSYEQYF
TRBV18 . CASSESRTQYF
TRBV28 . CASRPDRVQNEKLFF
TRBV11-2 . CASSASGRRFF
TRBV6-2/TRBV6-3 . CASSYVGGVSYEQYF
TRBV5-6 . CASSTFWGGSSGNTIYF
TRBV7-3 . CASSSLGTGSPLHF
TRBV7-9 . CASSSPGTSGNTIYF
TRBV7-2 few CASSLRTGSGYTF
TRBV2 . CASSMRGRTEAFF
TRBV29-1 . CSVEVTYEQYF
TRBV5-1 . CASSLAVAGGSADTQYF
TRBV5-1 . CASLEPSLGSGELFF
TRBV19 once CASSIGTSPGEPQHF
TRBV9 . CASSRDRGDLMNTEAFF
TRBV19 . CASSPEVGGYGYTF
TRBV19 . CASRYGGRTTEAFF
TRBV3-1/TRBV3-2 once CASSPLGQGGFVGNEQFF
TRBV3-1/TRBV3-2 . CASSQVSSYNSPLHF
TRBV6-2/TRBV6-3 . CASSIAGANTEAFF
TRBV10-3 . CAISDQQGWYTEAFF
TRBV6-5 medium-sized CASRSGSTNEKLFF
TRBV5-1 . CASRNGQQETQYF
TRBV10-3 . CAISDGGEQFF
TRBV11-2 . CASSPPWSSYEQYF
TRBV12-3/TRBV12-4 . CASSFEGRTAFF
TRBV30 . CAWSVTGHQPQHF
TRBV2 . CAGNREIKTEAFF
TRBV19 . CASSATGSSYNEQFF
TRBV14 . CASSHHSGANVLTF
TRBV4-1 few CASSQDSTGRQPQHF
TRBV9 once CASSPTSNEQFF
TRBV28 . CASSLRSQVLYEQYF
TRBV10-2 . CASSSGGRNSPLHF
TRBV4-1 . CASSQEPEIYNSPLHF
TRBV6-5 once CASKVIGGTGELFF
TRBV10-2 . CASSGGTSGLSSYEQYF
TRBV6-5 once CASSYSRQNYGYTF
TRBV5-6 . CASSLGRGIEKLFF
TRBV5-1 . CASSIVGEETQYF
TRBV24-1 . CATSDFSWTSGRAGTGELFF